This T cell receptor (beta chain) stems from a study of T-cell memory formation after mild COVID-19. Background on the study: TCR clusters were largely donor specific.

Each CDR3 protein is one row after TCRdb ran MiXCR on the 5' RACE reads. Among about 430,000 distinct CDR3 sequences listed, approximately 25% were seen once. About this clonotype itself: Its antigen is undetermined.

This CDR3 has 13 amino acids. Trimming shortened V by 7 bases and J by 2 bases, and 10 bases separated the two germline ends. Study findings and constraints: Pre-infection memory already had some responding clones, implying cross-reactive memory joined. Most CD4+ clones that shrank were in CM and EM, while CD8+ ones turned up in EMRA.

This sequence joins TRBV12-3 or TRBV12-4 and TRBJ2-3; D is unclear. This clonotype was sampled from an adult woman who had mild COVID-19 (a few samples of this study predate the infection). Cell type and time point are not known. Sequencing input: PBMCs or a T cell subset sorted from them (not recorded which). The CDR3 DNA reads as TGTGCCAGCACTCTAGGCGCCACAGATACGCAGTATTTT. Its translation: CASTLGATDTQYF.